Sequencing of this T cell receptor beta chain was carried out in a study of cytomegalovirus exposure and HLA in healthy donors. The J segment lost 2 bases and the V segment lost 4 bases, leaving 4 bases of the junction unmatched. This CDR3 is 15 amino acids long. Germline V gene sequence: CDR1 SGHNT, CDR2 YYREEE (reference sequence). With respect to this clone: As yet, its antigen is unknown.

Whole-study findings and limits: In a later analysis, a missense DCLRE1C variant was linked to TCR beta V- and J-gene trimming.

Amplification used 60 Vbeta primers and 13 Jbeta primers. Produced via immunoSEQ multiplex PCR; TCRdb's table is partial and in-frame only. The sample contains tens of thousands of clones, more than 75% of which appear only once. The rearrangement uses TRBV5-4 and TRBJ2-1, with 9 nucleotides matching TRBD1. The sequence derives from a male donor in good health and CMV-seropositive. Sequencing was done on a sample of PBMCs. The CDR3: CASSPGTGTYNEQFF. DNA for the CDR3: TGTGCCAGCAGCCCCGGGACAGGGACCTACAATGAGCAGTTCTTC. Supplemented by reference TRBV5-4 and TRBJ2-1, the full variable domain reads ETGVTQSPTHLIKTRGQQVTLRCSSQSGHNTVSWYQQALGQGPQFIFQYYREEENGRGNFPPRFSGLQFPNYSSELNVNALELDDSALYLCASSPGTGTYNEQFFGPGTRLTVL.